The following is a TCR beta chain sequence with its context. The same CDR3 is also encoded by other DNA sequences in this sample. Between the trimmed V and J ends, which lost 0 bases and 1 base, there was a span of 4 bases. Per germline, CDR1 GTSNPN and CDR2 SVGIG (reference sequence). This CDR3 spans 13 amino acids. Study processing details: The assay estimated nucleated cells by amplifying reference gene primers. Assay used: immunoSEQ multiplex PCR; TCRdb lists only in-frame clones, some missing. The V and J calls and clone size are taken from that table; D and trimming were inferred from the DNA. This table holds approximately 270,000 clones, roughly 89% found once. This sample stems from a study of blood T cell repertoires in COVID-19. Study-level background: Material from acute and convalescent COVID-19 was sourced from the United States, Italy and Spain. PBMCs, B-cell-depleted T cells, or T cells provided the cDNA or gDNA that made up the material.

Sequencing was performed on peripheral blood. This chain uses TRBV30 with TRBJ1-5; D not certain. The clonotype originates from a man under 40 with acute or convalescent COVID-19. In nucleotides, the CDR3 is TGTGCCTGGAGTGTACAGAGCAATCAGCCCCAGCATTTT. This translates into CAWSVQSNQPQHF.